This TCR beta chain was captured in a study of tumor-infiltrating lymphocytes in glioblastoma multiforme. Three nested ARM-PCR rounds with V-beta and C-beta primers built TCRB libraries. TCRB cDNA was made from 0.4 to 0.6 ug total RNA. Each CDR3 protein gets one entry after TCRdb re-called the multiplex PCR reads with MiXCR. The sample has 25,000 to 40,000 distinct CDR3 sequences; roughly 64% are singletons. This CDR3 is built from 12 residues. CDR1 and CDR2 from the germline V gene are SGHDN and FVKESK. Trimming shortened V by 8 bases and J by 14 bases, and 19 bases separated the two germline ends. The origin of this receptor is a male donor with glioblastoma. This chain uses TRBV14 with TRBJ2-1; possible D gene TRBD1, 8 bases. Sequenced material: brain tumor tissue. CDR3 sequence (DNA): TGTGCCAGCGGCCCACAGGGGGGGAGGGAGTTCTTC. It is translated as CASGPQGGREFF. The full variable domain, rest sourced from reference TRBV14 and TRBJ2-1, is EAGVTQFPSHSVIEKGQTVTLRCDPISGHDNLYWYRRVMGKEIKFLLHFVKESKQDESGMPNNRFLAERTGGTYSTLKVQPAELEDSGVYFCASGPQGGREFFGPGTRLTVL.